One and the same sample provided the 10 T cell receptor beta chains below, sequenced in a study of Graves' ophthalmopathy and Graves' hyperthyroidism (dated by TCRdb to about 2018). Sequenced using an Illumina HiSeq 2000. For repertoire sequencing, the TCR beta CDR3 regions were amplified from RNA transcripts. HTBI primers and the Qiagen OneStep RT-PCR kit were used in a first-round RT-PCR, which was followed by a second-round multiplex PCR, size selection and purification. TCRdb's own reprocessing of the public reads used fastp at Q25 and MiXCR and kept productive beta chains. A single entry per CDR3 protein holds the most common genes and DNA from its merged rows. The sample table records about 220,000 distinct CDR3 sequences; roughly 21% of these occur just once. The ten most abundant clones make up roughly 39% of the sample. The sequenced sample was peripheral blood. These receptors were collected from a woman aged 45-60 years with Graves' ophthalmopathy. Donor details come from another sample of the same person, matched by shared clones.

This clonotype was counted many times. The chain joins TRBV12-3 or TRBV12-4 to TRBJ2-7; the D call may be TRBD1 or TRBD2 (5 bases each). This CDR3 is built from 17 residues. V dropped 7 bases and J dropped 8 bases, with 30 bases sitting between them. The CDR3 DNA is TGTGCCAGCATAGCCAGCGCGGAGTCAGGGCGGGCGGGCAAGCAGTACTTC. Translated, it gives CASIASAESGRAGKQYF.

This clonotype occurred many times. The chain combines TRBV12-3 or TRBV12-4 with TRBJ1-6, with a possible D match to TRBD1 (6 bases). The CDR3 runs to 14 residues. The V end was cut by 5 bases, the J end by 6 bases, with 11 bases between. CDR3 protein: CASSPRTVNSPLHF. The CDR3 nucleotides read TGTGCCAGCAGTCCCCGGACAGTTAATTCACCCCTCCACTTT.

At least ten counts were recorded for this clonotype. The rearrangement joins TRBV2 to TRBJ2-5; no clear D gene. Per germline, CDR1 SNHLY and CDR2 FYNNEI. This CDR3 contains 14 residues. V shed 4 bases and J shed 7 bases, with 16 bases lying between them. Written as DNA, the CDR3 is TGTGCCAGCAGTGCAGGAGCCCAAGAGCGGACCCAGTACTTC. Translation gives CASSAGAQERTQYF.

This clonotype was observed a few times. The chain has TRBV7-8 and TRBJ2-5, with unresolved D. The CDR3 is made up of 13 amino acids. Looked up from germline, CDR1 is SGHVS and CDR2 is FQNEAQ. The germline V and J ends were trimmed by 8 bases and 7 bases, with 17 bases remaining between them. The CDR3 nucleotides are TGTGCCAGCGCGTACCAGGCCGTTGGGACCCAGTACTTC. Translating it yields CASAYQAVGTQYF.

This clonotype was seen a single time. This chain links TRBV3-1 with TRBJ2-7, with 12 positions matching TRBD1. Germline CDR1 reads LGHDT; CDR2 reads YNNKEL (reference sequence). Losses at the gene ends were 1 base for V and 3 bases for J; bases not matched to a gene: 7. This CDR3 has 17 amino acids. CDR3 residues: CASSQVGTGGAGYEQYF. The CDR3 nucleotides read TGTGCCAGCAGCCAAGTCGGGACAGGGGGCGCAGGCTACGAGCAGTACTTC.

This clonotype has ten or more counts. This chain uses TRBV20-1 with TRBJ1-1; D unresolved. Trimming stripped 4 bases from V and 1 base from J, with 13 bases between. The CDR3 has 14 residues. Germline-derived CDR1 and CDR2 are DFQATT and SNEGSKA (reference sequence). As DNA, the CDR3 is TGCAGTGCTAATAGAGGAGGAAGGAACACTGAAGCTTTCTTT. Translated, it gives CSANRGGRNTEAFF.

This clonotype has only a few counts. The J gene is TRBJ2-2, the V gene TRBV5-6; TRBD2 agrees at 12 bases. Trimming cost V 6 bases and J 6 bases; bases outside gene matches: 9. The CDR3 spans 16 residues. Germline assignment: CDR1 SGHDT and CDR2 YYEEEE. Written as DNA, the CDR3 is TGTGCCAGCATCCCGAGGACTAGCGGGATGGCCGGGGAGCTGTTTTTT. Translated: CASIPRTSGMAGELFF.

The CDR3 bases are TGTGCTAGACAGCTCTCTGGAAACACCATATATTTT. Its protein is CARQLSGNTIYF. The chain has TRBV30 and TRBJ1-3; possible D gene TRBD1, 5 bases. The CDR3 loop spans 12 amino acids. Germline CDR1 and CDR2: GTSNPN and SVGIG (reference sequence).

The J gene is TRBJ1-5, the V gene TRBV6-5, with D possibly being TRBD1 (6 bases). Germline CDR1 reads MNHEY; CDR2 reads SVGAGI. The CDR3 is 14 residues long. The germline V and J ends were trimmed by 2 bases and 8 bases, with 13 bases remaining between them. This CDR3 is CASSYDPGAEPQHF. CDR3 bases: TGTGCCAGCAGTTACGATCCGGGGGCCGAGCCCCAGCATTTT.

At least ten counts were recorded for this clonotype. V is TRBV13 and J is TRBJ1-1, with unresolved D. V was trimmed by 2 bases and J by 5 bases, leaving 9 bases between them. CDR3 length equals 13 residues. The germline V gene encodes CDR1 PRHDT and CDR2 FYEKMQ (reference sequence). The CDR3 here is CASSLSKGTEAFF. The CDR3 DNA reads as TGTGCCAGCAGCTTAAGTAAGGGTACTGAAGCTTTCTTT.